A selection of T cell receptor beta chains follows, all from one sample in a study of beta chain features in type 1 diabetes. Clones were sequenced by immunoSEQ multiplex PCR, and TCRdb holds only the in-frame ones, with some missing. Among 250,000 to 350,000 clones, around 15% were seen once, and the ten largest hold about 0.016%. The sequenced sample consisted of naive CD4+ T cells from blood. The receptor source for this set is a man between 25 and 39 years old with type 1 diabetes. The CDR3 runs from the conserved cysteine through the conserved F or W. D genes are given only for firm matches. Clone sizes are given selectively: once, few, many, or a class where the clone is expanded.

>TRBD1|few|TRBJ1-3|TRBV30
CAWSRDRAYSGNTIYF
TGTGCCTGGAGTAGGGACAGGGCCTACTCTGGAAACACCATATATTTT
>-|-|TRBJ2-4|TRBV28
CASSSPGAGEAKNIQYF
TGTGCCAGCAGTTCCCCAGGGGCCGGAGAGGCCAAAAACATTCAGTACTTC
>-|few|TRBJ2-1|TRBV9
CASSVEQSYNEQFF
TGTGCCAGCAGCGTAGAACAGAGCTACAATGAGCAGTTCTTC
>-|-|TRBJ1-4|TRBV2
CASSERGSNEKLFF
TGTGCCAGCAGTGAAAGGGGATCGAATGAAAAACTGTTTTTT
>-|-|TRBJ2-7|TRBV28
CASRPEGAAVRLYEQYF
TGTGCCAGCAGACCGGAGGGGGCGGCGGTCCGGCTCTACGAGCAGTACTTC
>-|few|TRBJ2-7|TRBV5-6
CASSLFRGYEQYF
TGTGCCAGCAGCTTGTTCCGAGGGTACGAGCAGTACTTC
>-|few|TRBJ1-5|TRBV28
CAVRGAATNQPQHF
TGTGCCGTACGTGGGGCAGCTACCAATCAGCCCCAGCATTTT
>TRBD2|few|TRBJ2-1|TRBV7-9
CASSPLGLAGGYNEQFF
TGTGCCAGCAGCCCACTGGGACTAGCGGGAGGGTACAATGAGCAGTTCTTC
>-|-|TRBJ2-1|TRBV2
CASSEAQGRDEQFF
TGTGCCAGCAGTGAAGCGCAGGGGCGGGATGAGCAGTTCTTC
>-|few|TRBJ1-1|TRBV7-9
CASSSTYNTEAFF
TGTGCCAGCAGCTCCACATATAACACTGAAGCTTTCTTT
>-|few|TRBJ1-1|TRBV6-1
CASSWRRNTEAFF
TGTGCCAGCAGTTGGCGGAGGAACACTGAAGCTTTCTTT
>-|-|TRBJ2-2|TRBV14
CASSQERGRITGELFF
TGTGCCAGCAGCCAAGAACGAGGTCGCATCACCGGGGAGCTGTTTTTT
>-|few|TRBJ1-2|TRBV6-4
CASSDSERSYGYTF
TGTGCCAGCAGTGACTCGGAGAGATCCTATGGCTACACCTTC
>TRBD1|-|TRBJ1-5|TRBV10-3
CAISDDREQPQHF
TGTGCCATCAGTGATGACAGGGAGCAGCCCCAGCATTTT
>-|-|TRBJ2-7|TRBV28
CATRGNDRDLTYEQYF
TGTGCCACCAGGGGGAACGACCGGGACTTAACCTACGAGCAGTACTTC
>-|-|TRBJ1-2|TRBV14
CASSQSPGYGYTF
TGTGCCAGCAGCCAATCTCCGGGGTACGGCTACACCTTC
>TRBD1|few|TRBJ1-5|TRBV30
CAWNRGGNQPQHF
TGTGCCTGGAACAGGGGAGGCAATCAGCCCCAGCATTTT
>-|-|TRBJ2-2|TRBV30
CAWSASPPGELFF
TGTGCCTGGAGTGCGAGTCCGCCCGGGGAGCTGTTTTTT
>TRBD1|-|TRBJ2-3|TRBV19
CASTPGDSSTDTQYF
TGTGCCAGTACCCCAGGGGACAGCAGCACAGATACGCAGTATTTT
>TRBD1|-|TRBJ2-5|TRBV10-3
CAISESRGQGETQYF
TGTGCCATCAGTGAGTCGCGGGGACAGGGGGAGACCCAGTACTTC
>-|-|TRBJ2-2|TRBV25-1
CASSPRENTGELFF
TGTGCCAGCAGTCCCCGGGAAAACACCGGGGAGCTGTTTTTT
>TRBD2|-|TRBJ2-5|TRBV2
CASSGRGSPRETQYF
TGTGCCAGCAGTGGACGCGGGAGCCCCCGGGAGACCCAGTACTTC
>TRBD2|-|TRBJ2-7|TRBV6-5
CASSFSGTSVYEQYF
TGTGCCAGCAGTTTCTCCGGGACTAGCGTCTACGAGCAGTACTTC
>TRBD2|few|TRBJ2-1|TRBV5-1
CASSLGLANNEQFF
TGCGCCAGCAGCTTGGGACTAGCAAACAATGAGCAGTTCTTC